The present T cell receptor (beta chain) was sequenced within a study of cytomegalovirus exposure and HLA in healthy donors. V lost 1 base to trimming and J lost 9 bases, with 3 bases between them. Germline V gene data show CDR1 as MGHRA and CDR2 as YSYEKL. The CDR3 is made up of 10 amino acids. A remark on this clone: Its matching antigen is unknown.

General study findings and limits: The records held CMV serostatus as the only immune exposure information. Equally common other TCR beta chains were less clonally expanded than HLA-associated ones, a later analysis found. Earlier results showed most TCR beta V segments being productive about 90% or about 30% of the time. A few chains tied to CMV proved CMV antigen-specific in vitro.

The study ran its PCR with 60 Vbeta and 13 Jbeta primers. Generated by immunoSEQ multiplex PCR, the TCRdb table keeps only in-frame clones and is missing some. The sample holds 100,000 to 150,000 clones, roughly 74% seen once. What was sequenced was PBMCs. The chain uses TRBV4-1 and TRBJ1-1; no reliable D call. This TCR was recovered from a man in his forties in good health and CMV-seronegative. The CDR3 coding sequence is TGCGCCAGCAGCCAAGTCAAAGCTTTCTTT. Its translation: CASSQVKAFF.